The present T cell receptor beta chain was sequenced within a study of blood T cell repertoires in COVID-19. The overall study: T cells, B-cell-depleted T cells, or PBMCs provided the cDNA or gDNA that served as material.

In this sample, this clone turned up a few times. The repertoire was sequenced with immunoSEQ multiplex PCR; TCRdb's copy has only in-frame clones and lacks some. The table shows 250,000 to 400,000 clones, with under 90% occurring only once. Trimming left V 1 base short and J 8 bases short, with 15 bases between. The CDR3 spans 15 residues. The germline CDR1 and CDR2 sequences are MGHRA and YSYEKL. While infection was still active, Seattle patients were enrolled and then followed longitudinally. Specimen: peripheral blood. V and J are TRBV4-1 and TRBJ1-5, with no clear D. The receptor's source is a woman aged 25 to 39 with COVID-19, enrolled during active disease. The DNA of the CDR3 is TGCGCCAGCAGCCAAGTTCTAGACCGTACGGAGCCCCAGCATTTT. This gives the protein CASSQVLDRTEPQHF.